These 20 T cell receptor beta chains came from one sample sequenced in a study of neurological immune-mediated disorders. MiXCR, applied by TCRdb to the 5' RACE reads, yields one record per CDR3 protein. The repertoire holds fewer than 65,000 distinct CDR3 sequences, with approximately 10% as singletons. The sample was PBMCs. The receptors were gathered from a man in his sixties or seventies with HTLV-1-associated myelopathy (HAM/TSP).

This clonotype appeared a few times. The J gene is TRBJ2-1, the V gene TRBV5-5, with 8 bases aligning to TRBD2. Germline V lookup: CDR1 SGHKS, CDR2 YYEKEE (reference sequence). With V trimmed by 3 bases and J by 3 bases, 11 bases remained unmatched. CDR3 length: 17 residues. The CDR3 sequence: CASSSQLRGRLYNEQFF. The CDR3 DNA reads TGTGCCAGCAGCTCCCAGCTTCGCGGGAGGCTCTACAATGAGCAGTTCTTC.

This clonotype was counted at least ten times. The chain links TRBV18 to TRBJ2-5, with D possibly matching TRBD1 (5 bases). The CDR3 is 15 residues long. V was shortened by 3 bases and J by 1 base, with 12 bases between the two germline ends. The germline CDR1 and CDR2 sequences are KGHSH and LQKENI. The CDR3 region is CASSPNWGRQETQYF. The CDR3 DNA sequence: TGTGCCAGCTCACCTAATTGGGGCCGCCAAGAGACCCAGTACTTC.

For this clonotype: Its ends do not fully match the called genes, so a read error is possible. The V call is TRBV9, the J call TRBJ1-1, with D maybe TRBD1 (6 bases). This CDR3 has 14 amino acids. From germline, CDR1 is SGDLS and CDR2 YYNGEE. The CDR3 is CSSSPWDMGTEAFF. In DNA form, the CDR3 reads TGTTCCAGCAGCCCTTGGGACATGGGGACTGAAGCTTTCTTT.

This clonotype was seen repeatedly, ten times or more. V gene TRBV10-3 combines with J gene TRBJ2-7, with 9 bases lining up with TRBD1. The CDR3 loop spans 15 amino acids. V trimming: 8 bases; J trimming: 4 bases; junction bases outside the gene matches: 12. Germline V lookup: CDR1 ENHRY, CDR2 SYGVKD. The CDR3 DNA follows: TGTGCCATCGCAGAGCCGGGACAGGGTAGTTACGAGCAGTACTTC. This encodes CAIAEPGQGSYEQYF.

This clonotype was observed at least ten times. The chain couples TRBV20-1 to TRBJ1-2; D is ambiguous. The V gene lost 3 bases and the J gene lost 6 bases, with 11 bases spanning the gap. Germline values: CDR1 DFQATT, CDR2 SNEGSKA (reference sequence). The CDR3 has 12 residues. CDR3 nucleotide sequence: TGCAGTGCTAGCCTAGTCGGGGATGGCTACACCTTC. Its protein is CSASLVGDGYTF.

This clonotype came up many times. The V call is TRBV4-3, the J call TRBJ2-3; D not certain. CDR1 and CDR2 from the germline V gene are LGHNA and YSLEER. The CDR3 loop spans 15 amino acids. V was pared by 3 bases and J by 6 bases, with 16 bases between. Here the CDR3 reads CASSHEWAARDTQYF. CDR3 bases: TGCGCCAGCAGCCATGAGTGGGCGGCACGCGATACGCAGTATTTT.

This clonotype appeared many times. V and J are TRBV27 and TRBJ2-7, with D possibly matching TRBD2 (5 bases). Between the trimmed V and J ends, which lost 5 bases and 4 bases, there was a span of 9 bases. This CDR3 contains 12 residues. CDR1 and CDR2 (germline): MNHEY, SMNVEV (reference sequence). The CDR3 nucleotides read TGTGCCAGCAGTCCTGGGGAGTACGAGCAGTACTTC. Protein product: CASSPGEYEQYF.

The V and J genes are TRBV4-1 and TRBJ2-2, with D perhaps TRBD2 (5 bases). There are 17 residues in the CDR3. Germline assignment: CDR1 MGHRA and CDR2 YSYEKL. The V gene lost 2 bases and the J gene lost 13 bases, with 26 bases spanning the gap. The CDR3 here is CASSQRPGELYRVGLFF. The DNA for the CDR3 is TGCGCCAGCAGCCAACGCCCCGGGGAGCTTTACCGCGTGGGGCTGTTTTTT.

The table lists this clonotype with many counts. This chain uses TRBV5-1 with TRBJ2-1; TRBD1 aligns across 10 bases. CDR3 length equals 17 residues. CDR1 and CDR2 from the germline V gene are SGHRS and YFSETQ. V gave up 2 bases and J gave up 6 bases; unmatched junction bases: 11. The CDR3 bases are TGCGCCAGCAGCTTACCCATCGACAGGGGGCCTTTCAATGAGCAGTTCTTC. This gives the protein CASSLPIDRGPFNEQFF.

This sequence joins TRBV12-3 or TRBV12-4 and TRBJ2-7, with 8 bases that match TRBD1. After removal of 5 bases from V and 4 bases from J, the junction contained 4 bases not matched to a gene. CDR3 length: 13 amino acids. CDR3 in DNA: TGTGCCAGCAGTCCCGGGACAGGATACGAGCAGTACTTC. It specifies CASSPGTGYEQYF.

Concerning this clonotype: A junction boundary mismatches the germline segment, possibly from a read error. The chain employs TRBV5-1 and TRBJ1-1; 11 nucleotides line up with TRBD1. Germline CDR1 reads SGHRS; CDR2 reads YFSETQ. CDR3 length equals 12 residues. This CDR3 is CVSGDRGAESFF. The CDR3, as DNA: TGCGTCAGCGGGGACAGGGGGGCTGAATCTTTCTTT.

This clonotype has ten or more counts. The V call is TRBV10-3, the J call TRBJ1-4, with D possibly being TRBD1 (5 bases). This CDR3 has 15 residues. Germline loops: CDR1 ENHRY, CDR2 SYGVKD. Trimming removed 1 base from V and 7 bases from J, with 13 bases in between. CDR3 residues: CAISEFRDLGEKLFF. CDR3 DNA sequence: TGTGCCATCAGTGAGTTCCGGGACTTGGGTGAAAAACTGTTTTTT.

This clonotype was seen at least ten times. V is TRBV19 and J is TRBJ2-2, with D tentatively TRBD2 (5 bases). Germline values: CDR1 LNHDA, CDR2 SQIVND (reference sequence). The CDR3 runs to 14 residues. Trimming removed 7 bases at V and 4 bases at J, with 13 bases between. The CDR3 DNA reads TGTGCCAGTACCATCAGCGGTTCCACCGGGGAGCTGTTTTTT. Translated, it gives CASTISGSTGELFF.

This clonotype was picked up many times. The chain carries TRBV6-2 or TRBV6-3 and TRBJ2-7; D ambiguous. The CDR3 length is 10 residues. Trimming shortened V by 8 bases and J by 3 bases, and 5 bases separated the two germline ends. CDR1 MNHEY and CDR2 SVGEGT come from the germline V gene. The CDR3 here is CASLIYEQYF. CDR3 sequence (DNA): TGTGCCAGCTTGATCTACGAGCAGTACTTC.

This clonotype was counted at least ten times. The J gene is TRBJ2-3, the V gene TRBV12-3 or TRBV12-4; 8 nucleotides match TRBD1. This CDR3 is built from 17 residues. Unmatched junction bases numbered 10, after V lost 3 bases and J lost 2 bases. The CDR3: CASSFGFGQGVTDTQYF. The CDR3 DNA reads TGTGCCAGCAGTTTCGGTTTCGGACAGGGAGTCACAGATACGCAGTATTTT.

On this clonotype itself: A much larger clone differs by one base, so this may be a read error. The chain joins TRBV27 to TRBJ2-1, with a possible D match to TRBD2 (7 bases). This CDR3 comprises 14 residues. CDR1 MNHEY and CDR2 SMNVEV come from the germline V gene (reference sequence). The CDR3 here is CASTPGGLLNEQLF. For the CDR3, the DNA is TGTGCCAGCACCCCCGGGGGGCTTTTAAATGAGCAGTTATTC.

This clonotype was detected only a few times. The chain links TRBV20-1 to TRBJ2-1; possible D gene TRBD2, 5 bases. Trimming stripped 3 bases from V and 7 bases from J, with 19 bases between. The germline CDR1 and CDR2 sequences are DFQATT and SNEGSKA (reference sequence). The CDR3 spans 15 residues. The CDR3 DNA sequence: TGCAGTGCTAGCATTCCGGCCCTCGGGAAAAATGAGCAGTTCTTC. It specifies CSASIPALGKNEQFF.

This clonotype was counted ten times or more. This sequence joins TRBV20-1 and TRBJ2-3, with D uncertain. V shed 6 bases and J shed 6 bases, with 10 bases lying between them. The CDR3 extends over 11 amino acids. Looked up from germline, CDR1 is DFQATT and CDR2 is SNEGSKA (reference sequence). The DNA of the CDR3 is TGCAGTGCCACCCCAATGGATACGCAGTATTTT. This translates into CSATPMDTQYF.

This clonotype was detected ten times or more. The chain couples TRBV7-2 to TRBJ2-3; possibly TRBD2 for D (6 bases). Looked up from germline, CDR1 is SGHTA and CDR2 is FQGNSA. This CDR3 contains 16 residues. Trimming stripped 1 base from V and 1 base from J, with 12 bases between. This CDR3 is CASSLVAGSRTDTQYF. CDR3 DNA: TGTGCCAGCAGCTTAGTTGCCGGGAGCCGCACAGATACGCAGTATTTT.

Many counts were recorded for this clonotype. The V gene is TRBV5-1, the J gene TRBJ2-5; 10 positions match TRBD1. V dropped 3 bases and J dropped 5; count of bases not matched to a gene: 10. This CDR3 spans 16 amino acids. Germline V CDR1 and CDR2: SGHRS, YFSETQ. The chain's CDR3 is CASSSMTGGSGETQYF. CDR3 bases: TGCGCCAGCAGCTCCATGACAGGGGGCTCGGGTGAGACCCAGTACTTC.